Listed below are T cell receptor beta chains from one sample, sequenced in a study of T cells in Graves' hyperthyroidism and ophthalmopathy. Using its own MiXCR run on the multiplex PCR reads, TCRdb lists one record per CDR3 protein. The sample consists of 600,000 to 750,000 distinct CDR3 sequences, 15% to 20% of them appearing once. The specimen was blood. The origin of the receptors is a man aged 50 to 60 with Graves' hyperthyroidism. Both conserved end residues are part of each CDR3. Each record gives: CDR3 protein, CDR3 DNA, D gene, V gene, clone size, J gene. A D gene is named only where the DNA matches it firmly. Where a row states a size, it is once, few, many or the class of an expanded clone; other rows omit it.

CDR3 protein: CSARVRGEANTEAFF
CDR3 DNA: TGCAGTGCGAGGGTCCGAGGGGAGGCGAACACTGAAGCTTTCTTT
D gene: .
V gene: TRBV20-1
clone size: few
J gene: TRBJ1-1

CDR3 protein: CASNGGGYGYGYTF
CDR3 DNA: TGTGCCAGTAACGGGGGAGGGTACGGCTATGGCTACACCTTC
D gene: .
V gene: TRBV19
clone size: many
J gene: TRBJ1-2

CDR3 protein: CASSQNGLIYEQYF
CDR3 DNA: TGTGCCAGCAGCCAAAACGGACTAATTTACGAGCAGTACTTC
D gene: .
V gene: TRBV13
clone size: .
J gene: TRBJ2-7

CDR3 protein: CASSIGLAGDLGNIQYF
CDR3 DNA: TGTGCCAGCAGCATAGGACTAGCGGGAGATTTGGGAAACATTCAGTACTTC
D gene: TRBD2
V gene: TRBV5-5
clone size: .
J gene: TRBJ2-4

CDR3 protein: CASSPLSPGQGDEKLFF
CDR3 DNA: TGTGCCAGCTCACCCCTTTCCCCGGGACAGGGAGACGAAAAACTGTTTTTT
D gene: TRBD1
V gene: TRBV18
clone size: few
J gene: TRBJ1-4

CDR3 protein: CASSRPRGTETNEKLFF
CDR3 DNA: TGTGCCAGCTCACGACCGAGGGGGACGGAGACTAATGAAAAACTGTTTTTT
D gene: .
V gene: TRBV18
clone size: .
J gene: TRBJ1-4

CDR3 protein: CASTRGGTLTDTQYF
CDR3 DNA: TGTGCCAGTACCCGCGGGGGGACTCTTACAGATACGCAGTATTTT
D gene: TRBD2
V gene: TRBV19
clone size: .
J gene: TRBJ2-3

CDR3 protein: CSARDLGEKLFF
CDR3 DNA: TGCAGTGCTAGAGATTTGGGTGAAAAACTGTTTTTT
D gene: .
V gene: TRBV20-1
clone size: .
J gene: TRBJ1-4

CDR3 protein: CATSDARGEQFF
CDR3 DNA: TGTGCCACCAGTGACGCCAGGGGTGAGCAGTTCTTC
D gene: .
V gene: TRBV24-1
clone size: few
J gene: TRBJ2-1

CDR3 protein: CASSIEAGTSYRYNEQFF
CDR3 DNA: TGTGCCAGCAGCATTGAGGCCGGGACTAGCTACAGATACAATGAGCAGTTCTTC
D gene: TRBD2
V gene: TRBV7-8
clone size: many
J gene: TRBJ2-1

CDR3 protein: CASSQDGGLGNQPQHF
CDR3 DNA: TGCGCCAGCAGCCAAGATGGGGGGCTGGGCAATCAGCCCCAGCATTTT
D gene: .
V gene: TRBV4-1
clone size: .
J gene: TRBJ1-5

CDR3 protein: CASSRGDGYEQYF
CDR3 DNA: TGTGCCAGCAGCCGTGGCGACGGATACGAGCAGTACTTC
D gene: .
V gene: TRBV7-9
clone size: .
J gene: TRBJ2-7

CDR3 protein: CASRMTVSTDTQYF
CDR3 DNA: TGTGCCAGCAGGATGACGGTGAGCACAGATACGCAGTATTTT
D gene: .
V gene: TRBV12-3/TRBV12-4
clone size: many
J gene: TRBJ2-3

CDR3 protein: CSVEEDFSGNTIYF
CDR3 DNA: TGCAGCGTTGAAGAGGACTTCTCTGGAAACACCATATATTTT
D gene: .
V gene: TRBV29-1
clone size: .
J gene: TRBJ1-3

CDR3 protein: CASSLFGSSSYEQYF
CDR3 DNA: TGCGCCAGCAGCTTGTTTGGCAGCAGCTCCTACGAGCAGTACTTC
D gene: .
V gene: TRBV5-1
clone size: few
J gene: TRBJ2-7

CDR3 protein: CSAKKGNAGDQETQYF
CDR3 DNA: TGCAGTGCTAAGAAGGGGAATGCGGGAGATCAAGAGACCCAGTACTTC
D gene: TRBD2
V gene: TRBV20-1
clone size: once
J gene: TRBJ2-5